The 25 T cell receptor beta chains in this list originate from one sample, sequenced in a study of CD8+CD57+ T cells in acquired aplastic anemia. Only patients with CD8+CD57+ cell expansion on flow cytometry were chosen for sequencing. Profiling of TCR beta VDJ combinations and CDR3 sequences used genomic DNA as template. Each CDR3 protein is one row after TCRdb ran MiXCR on the reads. The sample holds almost 20,000 distinct CDR3 sequences, 40% seen once. Whole-study findings and limits: In the patients, CD8+CD57+ cells came out less diverse than the total CD4+ and CD8+ pools.

The antigens these receptors bind are not known. Sequenced material: CD8+CD57+ T cells sorted from PBMCs. Subset defined: bead-enriched CD8+CD57+ effector memory T cells from SAA patients. All receptors derive from a human donor with aplastic anemia.

By its share, this clonotype is medium-sized. The genes are TRBV5-8 and TRBJ1-2; D remains ambiguous. The CDR3 is 13 amino acids. Trimming took off 1 base at V and 5 bases at J, with 9 bases between the two ends. Per the germline V gene, CDR1 is SGHTS and CDR2 is YDEGEE. The chain's CDR3 is CASSLNPTYGYTF. For the CDR3, the DNA is TGTGCCAGCAGCTTGAATCCGACTTATGGCTACACCTTC.

This clonotype appeared a few times. The chain is built from TRBV11-3 and TRBJ2-7; D gene uncertain. With 2 bases removed from V and 5 bases from J, the gap between germline ends came to 4 bases. Germline V gives CDR1 SGHNT, CDR2 YENEEA. The CDR3 is 11 amino acids. The CDR3 DNA reads as TGTGCCAGCAGCTTATACCACGAGCAGTACTTC. Protein: CASSLYHEQYF.

This clonotype has ten or more counts. The rearrangement uses TRBV5-1 and TRBJ2-7; TRBD2 matches at 7 bases. Looked up from germline, CDR1 is SGHRS and CDR2 is YFSETQ. The CDR3 spans 15 residues. With 3 bases clipped from V and 1 base from J, the junction kept 7 bases outside the gene matches. The CDR3 nucleotides read TGCGCCAGCAGCTCAATGCGGGGGACGTCCTACGAGCAGTACTTC. The encoded protein is CASSSMRGTSYEQYF.

V and J are TRBV10-1 and TRBJ2-1; a weak D match, TRBD2 (6 bases). V was clipped by 0 bases and J by 7 bases, with 13 bases between them. Per germline, CDR1 WNHNN and CDR2 SYGVQD (reference sequence). This CDR3 spans 15 amino acids. The CDR3 sequence: CASSESSGLGNEQFF. CDR3 DNA: TGCGCCAGCAGTGAGTCTTCGGGACTGGGGAATGAGCAGTTCTTC.

This clonotype was picked up many times. V and J are TRBV10-3 and TRBJ2-3; D remains unclear. V lost 6 bases and J 2 bases, leaving 6 bases between the germline ends. The CDR3 consists of 12 residues. Germline V gene lookup returns CDR1 ENHRY and CDR2 SYGVKD. The CDR3 region is CAIRGSTDTQYF. CDR3 nucleotides: TGTGCCATCAGAGGATCCACAGATACGCAGTATTTT.

About this clonotype: This could be a read error, since a much larger clone is one nucleotide away. This chain joins TRBV7-9 and TRBJ2-5; no clear D. Germline V gene sequence: CDR1 SEHNR, CDR2 FQNEAQ (reference sequence). CDR3 length equals 11 residues. CDR3 amino acids: CASSQQETQCF. DNA of the CDR3: TGTGCCAGCAGCCAACAAGAGACCCAGTGCTTC.

This clonotype was seen a few times. This chain uses TRBV24-1 with TRBJ2-3; D remains ambiguous. Germline values: CDR1 KGHDR, CDR2 SFDVKD. The CDR3 has 13 amino acids. The V and J ends lost 2 bases and 7 bases respectively, with 9 bases between them. The CDR3 here is CATSDSSRNTQYF. The CDR3 nucleotides are TGTGCCACCAGTGATTCCAGTCGTAATACGCAGTATTTT.

This clonotype has more than one count but fewer than ten. The V call is TRBV5-1, the J call TRBJ2-1; unclear D gene. The CDR3 consists of 12 residues. Trimming removed 10 bases from V and 7 bases from J, with 15 bases in between. Germline V CDR1 and CDR2: SGHRS, YFSETQ. CDR3 DNA: TGCGCCGGACGGACCCTGGGGAATGAGCAGTTCTTC. Its translation: CAGRTLGNEQFF.

V is TRBV6-5 and J is TRBJ2-2, with 9 positions matching TRBD1. Germline loops: CDR1 MNHEY, CDR2 SVGAGI. The CDR3 is 16 residues long. Trimming at V came to 6 bases and at J to 4 bases, leaving 9 bases not matched to a gene. The CDR3 DNA reads as TGTGCCAGCAGATTACTCCTGACAGGGGGCACCGGGGAGCTGTTTTTT. Amino acid sequence: CASRLLLTGGTGELFF.

This clonotype has just a few counts. This chain links TRBV19 with TRBJ2-7; TRBD2 matches 15 bases. This CDR3 is built from 14 residues. V trimming: 8 bases; J trimming: 2 bases; junction bases outside the gene matches: 1. Germline CDR1 reads LNHDA; CDR2 reads SQIVND (reference sequence). The CDR3 loop is CASGLAGGPYEQYF. The CDR3 DNA follows: TGTGCCAGTGGACTAGCGGGAGGGCCCTACGAGCAGTACTTC.

The table lists this clonotype with a few counts. The V and J genes are TRBV4-2 and TRBJ1-5, with a tentative D call TRBD1 (5 bases). Germline CDR1 and CDR2: LGHNA and YNFKEQ. V shed 4 bases and J shed 2 bases, with 15 bases lying between them. This CDR3 has 16 amino acids. DNA of the CDR3: TGTGCCAGCAGCCGAAGCAGTACAGGCGGCAATCAGCCCCAGCATTTT. Amino acid sequence: CASSRSSTGGNQPQHF.

J is TRBJ1-2 and V is TRBV7-9, with TRBD1 identical over 7 bases. The CDR3 covers 17 residues. V lost 0 bases, J lost 3 bases, and 10 bases stayed unmatched. Germline loops: CDR1 SEHNR, CDR2 FQNEAQ (reference sequence). The CDR3: CASSLAGGGGTDYGYTF. The CDR3 DNA reads as TGTGCCAGCAGCTTAGCGGGTGGAGGTGGGACAGACTATGGCTACACCTTC.

The J gene is TRBJ2-7, the V gene TRBV11-2; 7 bases are a match to TRBD2. This CDR3 comprises 17 residues. J was trimmed by 4 bases and V by 4 bases; bases with no gene match: 16. Germline CDR1 and CDR2: SGHAT and FQNNGV. CDR3 sequence: CASSSVGRASLGYEQYF. CDR3 coding DNA: TGTGCCAGCAGCTCGGTAGGGAGGGCCTCTTTAGGTTACGAGCAGTACTTC.

A single count supports this clonotype. The genes are TRBV5-1 and TRBJ2-3; D possibly uses TRBD1 or TRBD2 (5 bases each). Per germline, CDR1 SGHRS and CDR2 YFSETQ. Trimming pared 0 bases from V and 8 bases from J, leaving 19 bases between. This CDR3 has 16 amino acids. The chain's CDR3 is CASSLGSRVDTGTQYF. CDR3 bases: TGCGCCAGCAGCTTGGGGTCGCGGGTGGACACTGGTACGCAGTATTTT.

Comment on this clonotype: Relative to the germline gene, one junction end is altered; a read error may explain this. The CDR3 region is CSTSGGNKGQYF. DNA of the CDR3: TGCAGTACTAGTGGCGGGAATAAAGGGCAGTACTTC. The chain links TRBV20-1 to TRBJ2-7, with TRBD2 as a possible D gene (6 bases). Germline CDR1 DFQATT, CDR2 SNEGSKA (reference sequence). This CDR3 has 12 amino acids.

The table lists this clonotype with many counts. The rearrangement uses TRBV4-1 and TRBJ1-2; D uncertain. CDR1 MGHRA and CDR2 YSYEKL come from the germline V gene. The CDR3 runs to 15 residues. The V gene lost 3 bases and the J gene lost 5 bases, with 16 bases spanning the gap. CDR3 sequence: CASSHLSSGDYGYTF. The DNA of the CDR3 is TGCGCCAGCAGCCACCTTTCGTCGGGTGATTATGGCTACACCTTC.

This clonotype was observed a handful of times. V is TRBV2 and J is TRBJ2-7, with D maybe TRBD2 (6 bases). Germline-derived CDR1 and CDR2 are SNHLY and FYNNEI. This CDR3 has 15 residues. V lost 3 bases and J 2 bases, leaving 14 bases between the germline ends. CDR3 DNA sequence: TGTGCCAGCAGTGAGTCGGCTAGCGCTACCTACGAGCAGTACTTC. As protein: CASSESASATYEQYF.

This clonotype turned up a few times. V gene TRBV7-9 combines with J gene TRBJ2-2, with D uncertain. V dropped 1 base and J dropped 3 bases, with 6 bases sitting between them. The CDR3 length is 14 residues. Per the germline V gene, CDR1 is SEHNR and CDR2 is FQNEAQ (reference sequence). CDR3 nucleotides: TGTGCCAGCAGCTTAGACCTGGACACCGGGGAGCTGTTTTTT. Protein sequence: CASSLDLDTGELFF. Together with reference TRBV7-9 and TRBJ2-2, the CDR3 gives the full variable domain: DTGVSQNPRHKITKRGQNVTFRCDPISEHNRLYWYRQTLGQGPEFLTYFQNEAQLEKSRLLSDRFSAERPKGSFSTLEIQRTEQGDSAMYLCASSLDLDTGELFFGEGSRLTVL.

V and J are TRBV20-1 and TRBJ2-1, with D perhaps matching TRBD2 (6 bases). This CDR3 contains 17 residues. V shed 5 bases and J shed 2 bases, with 22 bases lying between them. Germline CDR1 and CDR2: DFQATT and SNEGSKA (reference sequence). The CDR3 sequence: CSASQSPGLRPYNEQFF. CDR3 DNA sequence: TGCAGTGCTTCACAGTCTCCGGGACTGCGACCCTACAATGAGCAGTTCTTC.

The genes are TRBV6-1 and TRBJ1-5, with a possible D match to TRBD1 (5 bases). This CDR3 has 12 amino acids. The ends were cut back, 3 bases at V and 14 bases at J, with 14 bases in the middle. The germline V gene has CDR1 MNHNS and CDR2 SASEGT. Written as DNA, the CDR3 is TGTGCCAGCAGTGACAGTGACAGTTCCGAGCATTTT. It is translated as CASSDSDSSEHF.

In its sample, this clonotype was seen a few times. The V gene is TRBV20-1, the J gene TRBJ2-7; no clear D gene. The length of the CDR3 is 15 residues. V lost 1 base and J 3 bases, leaving 16 bases between the germline ends. CDR1 DFQATT and CDR2 SNEGSKA come from the germline V gene (reference sequence). CDR3 sequence: CSARGGGQRLYEQYF. The CDR3 DNA is TGCAGTGCTAGAGGGGGTGGGCAGCGACTCTACGAGCAGTACTTC.

This clonotype has just a few counts. The CDR3 loop reads CSAWTSGRMGQRETQYF. The CDR3 DNA reads TGCAGTGCCTGGACTAGCGGGAGAATGGGTCAAAGAGAGACCCAGTACTTC. V gene TRBV20-1 combines with J gene TRBJ2-5, with TRBD2 matching over 13 bases. The CDR3 has 17 residues. J gave up 4 bases and V 6 bases, and 14 bases lay outside the gene matches. Germline CDR1 reads DFQATT; CDR2 reads SNEGSKA (reference sequence).

This clonotype was picked up many times. V is TRBV2 and J is TRBJ1-1; the D gene is possibly TRBD1 (5 bases). Germline-derived CDR1 and CDR2 are SNHLY and FYNNEI. Trimming took off 8 bases at V and 0 bases at J, with 19 bases between the two ends. The CDR3 is 16 amino acids. As DNA, the CDR3 is TGTGCCAGCCAAATAGTGGGACGTGAATTGAACACTGAAGCTTTCTTT. This sequence encodes CASQIVGRELNTEAFF.

The CDR3 here is CASSQMTGNEQFF. The CDR3 nucleotides are TGTGCCAGCAGCCAGATGACGGGGAATGAGCAGTTCTTC. The rearrangement links TRBV14 to TRBJ2-1; possible D gene TRBD2, 5 bases. The CDR3 is 13 residues long. Germline CDR1 is SGHDN and CDR2 is FVKESK. V lost 3 bases and J lost 7, with 10 bases in between. Based on the CDR3 plus reference TRBV14 and TRBJ2-1, the full variable domain is EAGVTQFPSHSVIEKGQTVTLRCDPISGHDNLYWYRRVMGKEIKFLLHFVKESKQDESGMPNNRFLAERTGGTYSTLKVQPAELEDSGVYFCASSQMTGNEQFFGPGTRLTVL.

This clonotype was seen a handful of times. CDR3 sequence reads: CATSRDRVGQETQYF. Here the CDR3 DNA reads TGTGCCACCAGCAGAGATCGCGTGGGGCAAGAGACCCAGTACTTC. This rearrangement joins TRBV15 to TRBJ2-5, with D unclear. Germline V gene lookup returns CDR1 LNHNV and CDR2 YYDKDF (reference sequence). This CDR3 is 15 amino acids long. Trimming left V 0 bases short and J 2 bases short, with 10 bases between. The full variable domain, rest sourced from reference TRBV15 and TRBJ2-5, is DAMVIQNPRYQVTQFGKPVTLSCSQTLNHNVMYWYQQKSSQAPKLLFHYYDKDFNNEADTPDNFQSRRPNTSFCFLDIRSPGLGDTAMYLCATSRDRVGQETQYFGPGTRLLVL.